The 9 T cell receptor beta chains given below trace back to one sample, sequenced in a study of blood T cell repertoires in COVID-19. Libraries were prepared by immunoSEQ multiplex PCR; TCRdb keeps only in-frame clonotypes and omits some of them. The table records about 25,000 clones, 90% to 95% of them present only once. Sequencing used peripheral blood. The source is a human donor with active COVID-19. The donor label of this sample is uncertain.

The chain has TRBV4-1 and TRBJ1-4; 8 nucleotides line up with TRBD1. The trim removed 1 base at V and 1 base at J, leaving 5 bases unmatched. The germline V gene has CDR1 MGHRA and CDR2 YSYEKL. The CDR3 runs 17 residues. The CDR3 region is CASSQADRAGTNEKLFF. Here the CDR3 DNA reads TGCGCCAGCAGCCAAGCGGACAGGGCGGGAACTAATGAAAAACTGTTTTTT.

This clone was detected once. The chain employs TRBV19 and TRBJ1-5; D remains unclear. Germline loops: CDR1 LNHDA, CDR2 SQIVND (reference sequence). Trimming took 7 bases from V and 3 from J, leaving 13 bases between them. The CDR3 is made up of 14 amino acids. For the CDR3, the DNA is TGTGCCAGTAATAACAGATACGACAATCAGCCCCAGCATTTT. It codes for CASNNRYDNQPQHF. The whole variable domain, remainder taken from reference TRBV19 and TRBJ1-5, is DGGITQSPKYLFRKEGQNVTLSCEQNLNHDAMYWYRQDPGQGLRLIYYSQIVNDFQKGDIAEGYSVSREKKESFPLTVTSAQKNPTAFYLCASNNRYDNQPQHFGDGTRLSIL.

CDR3: CASSQDRLSLVWTAYNSPLHF. DNA for the CDR3: TGTGCCAGCAGCCAAGATAGGCTCTCTTTGGTATGGACAGCCTATAATTCACCCCTCCACTTT. The genes are TRBV3-1 (or the pseudogene TRBV3-2) and TRBJ1-6; a possible D gene is TRBD1 (6 bases). The CDR3 has 21 residues. Trimming took 0 bases from V and 2 from J, leaving 23 bases between them. The germline V gene encodes CDR1 LGHDT and CDR2 YNNKEL (reference sequence).

V usage is TRBV7-9 and J usage is TRBJ1-1; tentatively, D is TRBD1 (6 bases). The CDR3 sequence is 16 residues long. From germline, CDR1 is SEHNR and CDR2 FQNEAQ (reference sequence). Trimming shortened V by 3 bases and J by 5 bases, and 19 bases separated the two germline ends. For the CDR3, the DNA is TGTGCCAGCAGCTTCGACCTGTACAGGGCAGGAACTGAAGCTTTCTTT. Amino acids: CASSFDLYRAGTEAFF.

J is TRBJ1-5 and V is TRBV30; the D gene is possibly TRBD1 (5 bases). The CDR3 length is 17 residues. Germline V lookup: CDR1 GTSNPN, CDR2 SVGIG (reference sequence). Deletions cut 0 bases from V and 2 bases from J, with 17 bases between. CDR3 region: CAWSVGFGTARNQPQHF. Written as DNA, the CDR3 is TGTGCCTGGAGTGTAGGCTTCGGGACTGCGCGCAATCAGCCCCAGCATTTT.

J is TRBJ2-7 and V is TRBV7-9, with TRBD1 matching 7 bases. CDR3 length: 14 residues. V trimming: 1 base; J trimming: 6 bases; junction bases outside the gene matches: 6. CDR1 and CDR2 (germline): SEHNR, FQNEAQ (reference sequence). The CDR3 nucleotides read TGTGCCAGCAGCTTAGGGCAGGGGGTTGGCGAGCAGTACTTC. Translation: CASSLGQGVGEQYF.

This chain connects TRBV10-3 to TRBJ2-5; 11 nucleotides align to TRBD1. CDR1 is ENHRY and CDR2 is SYGVKD in the germline V gene. J was trimmed by 5 bases and V by 11 bases; bases with no gene match: 10. The CDR3 contains 14 residues. Here the CDR3 DNA reads TGTGCCTCCTCTCCGGGACAGGGGGTTGAGACCCAGTACTTC. This gives the protein CASSPGQGVETQYF.

The J gene is TRBJ2-5, the V gene TRBV14; TRBD1 is a possible D gene (5 bases). Trimming removed 0 bases from V and 5 bases from J, with 13 bases in between. Germline V gene data show CDR1 as SGHDN and CDR2 as FVKESK. CDR3 length: 15 residues. The CDR3 sequence is CASSQDLGAWETQYF. The CDR3 region has the DNA TGTGCCAGCAGCCAAGACTTAGGGGCATGGGAGACCCAGTACTTC.

The chain links TRBV3-1 (or the pseudogene TRBV3-2) to TRBJ2-2, with 11 positions matching TRBD2. CDR3 length equals 20 residues. Unmatched junction bases numbered 9, after V lost 0 bases and J lost 0 bases. Germline lookup yields CDR1 LGHDT and CDR2 YNNKEL (reference sequence). The CDR3 DNA sequence: TGTGCCAGCAGCCAAGATAGGGGTAGCGGGGGGGCGGCGAACACCGGGGAGCTGTTTTTT. Its translation: CASSQDRGSGGAANTGELFF.